These 24 T cell receptor beta chains were all obtained from the same sample, sequenced in a study of vaccination and CD4 T cells after COVID-19. No antigen has been identified for these receptors. Scientists ran DNA taken from cultured CD4+ T cells through the Oncomine TCR Beta short-read assay for sequencing. In TCRdb, the PCR reads were re-called with MiXCR into one record per CDR3 protein. The profile shows around 21,000 distinct CDR3 sequences, approximately 50% of them singletons. Treatment reported: approximately 11-day PBMC culture with coronavirus spike peptide pools or control peptides (ViraFEST assay). Material: CD4+ T cells from blood, cultured in vitro. The receptors come from a human donor who had recovered from COVID-19.

The CDR3 sequence: CASSPQAPRNQPQHF. CDR3 in DNA: TGTGCCAGCAGTCCACAGGCCCCCCGCAATCAGCCCCAGCATTTT. The rearrangement joins TRBV27 to TRBJ1-5; tentative D call: TRBD1 (5 bases). Germline V gene lookup returns CDR1 MNHEY and CDR2 SMNVEV (reference sequence). This CDR3 is 15 amino acids long. Trimming removed 5 bases at V and 2 bases at J, with 13 bases between.

The J gene is TRBJ1-6, the V gene TRBV27; 9 positions agree with TRBD1. The CDR3 spans 17 residues. The trim removed 7 bases at V and 1 base at J, leaving 8 bases unmatched. Germline values: CDR1 MNHEY, CDR2 SMNVEV (reference sequence). CDR3 DNA sequence: TGTGCCAGCACCTCCACGGACAGGGGTTCCTATAATTCACCCCTCCACTTT. Protein: CASTSTDRGSYNSPLHF.

This clonotype has a handful of counts. The chain employs TRBV7-8 and TRBJ1-1, with D tentatively TRBD1 (5 bases). This CDR3 spans 13 amino acids. Germline CDR1 and CDR2: SGHVS and FQNEAQ. V lost 1 base and J lost 11, with 14 bases in between. CDR3 sequence: CASSLGAMGGAFF. The CDR3 DNA reads as TGTGCCAGCAGCTTAGGAGCGATGGGGGGGGCTTTCTTT.

V is TRBV20-1 and J is TRBJ2-7; TRBD1 or TRBD2 may be the D gene (5 bases each). V was pared by 2 bases and J by 2 bases, with 16 bases between. The length of the CDR3 is 15 residues. The germline V gene encodes CDR1 DFQATT and CDR2 SNEGSKA (reference sequence). The CDR3 DNA is TGCAGTGCTAGACCCCCCGGGGCGATTACCTACGAGCAGTACTTC. It yields the protein CSARPPGAITYEQYF.

The genes are TRBV19 and TRBJ1-6; maybe TRBD1 (6 bases). CDR3 size: 14 residues. Germline V gives CDR1 LNHDA, CDR2 SQIVND (reference sequence). V dropped 3 bases and J dropped 7 bases, with 10 bases sitting between them. This chain's CDR3 is CASSIQGKNSPLHF. DNA of the CDR3: TGTGCCAGTAGTATTCAGGGGAAGAATTCACCCCTCCACTTT.

In its sample, this clonotype was seen a few times. CDR3 loop: CASSFRGTGTEAFF. The CDR3 DNA reads TGTGCCAGCAGCTTCAGGGGGACGGGAACTGAAGCTTTCTTT. V usage is TRBV27 and J usage is TRBJ1-1; TRBD1 agrees at 7 bases. The CDR3 consists of 14 residues. J gave up 5 bases and V 6 bases, and 9 bases lay outside the gene matches. Germline lookup yields CDR1 MNHEY and CDR2 SMNVEV (reference sequence).

The chain is built from TRBV11-3 and TRBJ2-3; TRBD1 aligns across 9 bases. This CDR3 region has 14 residues. Germline CDR1 and CDR2: SGHNT and YENEEA. J was trimmed by 1 base and V by 4 bases; bases with no gene match: 0. The DNA of the CDR3 is TGTGCCAGCAGCTGGGACAGGGGCACAGATACGCAGTATTTT. It is translated as CASSWDRGTDTQYF.

This rearrangement joins TRBV11-2 to TRBJ2-6; D unclear. Germline loops: CDR1 SGHAT, CDR2 FQNNGV. This CDR3 is 16 amino acids long. The V end was cut by 4 bases, the J end by 2 bases, with 12 bases between. The chain's CDR3 is CASSWPVGAGANVLTF. The DNA of the CDR3 is TGTGCCAGCAGCTGGCCGGTTGGGGCTGGGGCCAACGTCCTGACTTTC.

This clonotype has more than one count but fewer than ten. Germline and junction disagree at one end, which may indicate a read error. The chain is built from TRBV7-7 and TRBJ2-7; D is perhaps TRBD2 (6 bases). This CDR3 has 18 residues. CDR1 SSHAT and CDR2 FNYEAQ come from the germline V gene (reference sequence). The CDR3 here is CASSLAFRAARECYEQYF. CDR3 nucleotide sequence: TGTGCTAGCAGCTTAGCGTTTCGGGCAGCACGGGAGTGCTACGAGCAGTACTTC.

V and J are TRBV27 and TRBJ2-3; D possibly corresponds to TRBD2 (6 bases). Germline CDR1 and CDR2: MNHEY and SMNVEV (reference sequence). The ends were cut back, 6 bases at V and 0 bases at J, with 19 bases in the middle. This CDR3 region has 17 residues. The CDR3 sequence is CASRSGSGRLSTDTQYF. For the CDR3, the DNA is TGTGCCAGCAGGTCTGGGAGCGGGCGCCTAAGCACAGATACGCAGTATTTT.

The CDR3 protein is CSVAQGARGLYEQYF. Here the CDR3 DNA reads TGCAGCGTGGCACAGGGGGCAAGGGGTCTTTACGAGCAGTACTTC. The rearrangement uses TRBV29-1 and TRBJ2-7; TRBD1 matches 9 bases. The CDR3 spans 15 residues. Germline V gene data show CDR1 as SQVTM and CDR2 as ANQGSEA. V lost 6 bases and J lost 4; bases outside the gene matches: 13.

This clonotype was seen a few times. V gene TRBV7-2 combines with J gene TRBJ1-5; D is perhaps TRBD1 (5 bases). There are 16 residues in the CDR3. Trimming left V 1 base short and J 7 bases short, with 17 bases between. Germline CDR1 is SGHTA and CDR2 is FQGNSA. DNA for the CDR3: TGTGCCAGCAGCTTAGTCGGGGCGGGTGGGAACCAGCCCCAGCATTTT. It yields the protein CASSLVGAGGNQPQHF. The whole variable domain, remainder taken from reference TRBV7-2 and TRBJ1-5, is GAGVSQSPSNKVTEKGKDVELRCDPISGHTALYWYRQSLGQGLEFLIYFQGNSAPDKSGLPSDRFSAERTGGSVSTLTIQRTQQEDSAVYLCASSLVGAGGNQPQHFGDGTRLSIL.

This clonotype was detected a few times. This chain joins TRBV20-1 and TRBJ1-5; tentative D call: TRBD1 (6 bases). The V end was cut by 3 bases, the J end by 0 bases, with 12 bases between. Germline lookup yields CDR1 DFQATT and CDR2 SNEGSKA (reference sequence). The CDR3 consists of 15 residues. CDR3 protein: CSASVQGYSNQPQHF. The CDR3 DNA sequence: TGCAGTGCTAGTGTACAGGGTTATAGCAATCAGCCCCAGCATTTT.

V gene TRBV14 combines with J gene TRBJ1-5; a possible D gene is TRBD1 (5 bases). V dropped 3 bases and J dropped 0 bases, with 12 bases sitting between them. Per the germline V gene, CDR1 is SGHDN and CDR2 is FVKESK. CDR3 length equals 16 residues. The DNA of the CDR3 is TGTGCCAGCAGCCATCGACAGTCCTATAGCAATCAGCCCCAGCATTTT. The encoded protein is CASSHRQSYSNQPQHF.

J is TRBJ2-1 and V is TRBV11-3; possibly TRBD2 for D (5 bases). Germline V gives CDR1 SGHNT, CDR2 YENEEA. With 1 base removed from V and 10 bases from J, the gap between germline ends came to 8 bases. The CDR3 sequence is 12 residues long. CDR3 sequence (DNA): TGTGCCAGCAGCTTAGCGGGCGGGGAGCAGTTCTTC. Its protein product is CASSLAGGEQFF.

A word on this clonotype: Germline is not matched at one junction end, which may reflect a read error. The rearrangement uses TRBV12-3 or TRBV12-4 and TRBJ1-2; TRBD1 matches at 7 bases. The CDR3 sequence is 13 residues long. The CDR3 DNA follows: TGTGCCAGCAGTTACAGGGGTGACTATGGCTACATCTTC. The encoded protein is CASSYRGDYGYIF.

This clonotype was detected only a few times. The chain combines TRBV4-3 with TRBJ2-5; D not certain. The germline V gene encodes CDR1 LGHNA and CDR2 YSLEER. Trimming pared 0 bases from V and 2 bases from J, leaving 10 bases between. There are 15 residues in the CDR3. The CDR3 spells CASSQEYRGQETQYF. For the CDR3, the DNA is TGCGCCAGCAGCCAAGAATACCGCGGACAAGAGACCCAGTACTTC.

The V gene is TRBV10-3, the J gene TRBJ1-2; D is undetermined. Trimming took off 6 bases at V and 4 bases at J, with 15 bases between the two ends. CDR1 and CDR2 from the germline V gene are ENHRY and SYGVKD. The CDR3 consists of 14 residues. For the CDR3, the DNA is TGTGCCATCAGCGAAGATGGACTTTCCTATGGCTACACCTTC. This gives the protein CAISEDGLSYGYTF.

CDR3 nucleotide sequence: TGTGCCAGCAGTTTATGGGTGCAGGGAACCGGGGAGCTGTTTTTT. Protein: CASSLWVQGTGELFF. This sequence joins TRBV28 and TRBJ2-2, with a possible D match to TRBD1 (5 bases). The V end lost 0 bases, the J end lost 5 bases, and 10 bases lay between the germline ends. This CDR3 comprises 15 residues. The germline V gene has CDR1 MDHEN and CDR2 SYDVKM.

The sample holds a few counts of this clonotype. CDR3 sequence (DNA): TGTGCCAGCAGTGGGTCGGGACTAAGCAATCAGCCCCAGCATTTT. Protein: CASSGSGLSNQPQHF. The genes are TRBV25-1 and TRBJ1-5; D perhaps matches TRBD1 (5 bases). V lost 4 bases to trimming and J lost 1 base, with 11 bases between them. Germline V gene sequence: CDR1 MGHDK, CDR2 SYGVNS. This CDR3 has 15 amino acids.

The J gene is TRBJ1-2, the V gene TRBV28; 7 bases are shared with TRBD1. This CDR3 comprises 15 residues. Trimming at V came to 6 bases and at J to 7 bases, leaving 14 bases not matched to a gene. The germline gives CDR1 MDHEN, CDR2 SYDVKM. CDR3 amino acids: CASRVWDSEVSGYTF. The CDR3 region has the DNA TGTGCCAGCAGGGTCTGGGACAGCGAAGTTTCTGGCTACACCTTC.

This chain connects TRBV19 to TRBJ2-1, with TRBD2 identical over 10 bases. The V segment lost 3 bases and the J segment 8 bases; nucleotides outside the gene matches: 7. Per the germline V gene, CDR1 is LNHDA and CDR2 is SQIVND (reference sequence). The CDR3 runs 15 residues. The CDR3 DNA follows: TGTGCCAGTAGTATCCTAGCGGGAGTCCCAGATGAGCAGTTCTTC. This codes for CASSILAGVPDEQFF.

This clonotype was detected once. This sequence joins TRBV27 and TRBJ2-5; D is possibly TRBD1 or TRBD2 (5 bases each). The germline V gene encodes CDR1 MNHEY and CDR2 SMNVEV (reference sequence). V was pared by 3 bases and J by 2 bases, with 7 bases between. This CDR3 has 13 residues. The CDR3 DNA follows: TGTGCCAGCAGTTTTTGGGGGCAAGAGACCCAGTACTTC. This codes for CASSFWGQETQYF.

The rearrangement uses TRBV11-3 and TRBJ2-2; TRBD2 matches 8 bases. This CDR3 spans 15 amino acids. V gave up 2 bases and J gave up 2 bases; unmatched junction bases: 1. Germline V gene data show CDR1 as SGHNT and CDR2 as YENEEA. The CDR3 DNA follows: TGTGCCAGCAGCTTATGGACTAGCAACACCGGGGAGCTGTTTTTT. Translation: CASSLWTSNTGELFF.